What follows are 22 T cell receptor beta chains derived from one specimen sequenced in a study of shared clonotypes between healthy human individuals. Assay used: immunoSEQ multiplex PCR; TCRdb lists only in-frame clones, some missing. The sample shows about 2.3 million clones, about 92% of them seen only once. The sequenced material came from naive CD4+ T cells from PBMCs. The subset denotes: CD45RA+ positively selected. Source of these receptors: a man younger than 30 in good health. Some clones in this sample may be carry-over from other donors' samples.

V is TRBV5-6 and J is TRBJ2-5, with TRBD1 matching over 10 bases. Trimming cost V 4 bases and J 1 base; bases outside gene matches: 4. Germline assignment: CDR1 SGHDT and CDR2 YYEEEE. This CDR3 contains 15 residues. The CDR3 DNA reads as TGTGCCAGCAGCCACCGGACAGGGGGCCAAGAGACCCAGTACTTC. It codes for CASSHRTGGQETQYF.

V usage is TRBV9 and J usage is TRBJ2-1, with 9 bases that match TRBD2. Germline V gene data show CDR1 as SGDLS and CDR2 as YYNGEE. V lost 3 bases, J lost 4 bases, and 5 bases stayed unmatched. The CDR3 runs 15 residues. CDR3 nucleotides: TGTGCCAGCAGCGCGCGGGAGGGCCTGTACAATGAGCAGTTCTTC. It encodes CASSAREGLYNEQFF.

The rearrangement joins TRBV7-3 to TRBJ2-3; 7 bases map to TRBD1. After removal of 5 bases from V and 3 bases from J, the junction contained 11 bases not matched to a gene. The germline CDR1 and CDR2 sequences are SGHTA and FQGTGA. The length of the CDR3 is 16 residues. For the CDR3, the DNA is TGTGCCAGCAGCGTTACCGGGACAGCAGTAACAGATACGCAGTATTTT. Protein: CASSVTGTAVTDTQYF. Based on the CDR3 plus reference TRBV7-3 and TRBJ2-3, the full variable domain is GAGVSQTPSNKVTEKGKYVELRCDPISGHTALYWYRQSLGQGPEFLIYFQGTGAADDSGLPNDRFFAVRPEGSVSTLKIQRTERGDSAVYLCASSVTGTAVTDTQYFGPGTRLTVL.

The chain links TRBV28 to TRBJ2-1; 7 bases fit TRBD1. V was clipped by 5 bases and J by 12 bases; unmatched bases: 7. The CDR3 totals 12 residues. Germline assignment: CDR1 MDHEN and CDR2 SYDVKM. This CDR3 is CASSPETGLQFF. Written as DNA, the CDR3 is TGTGCCAGCAGTCCAGAGACAGGGCTGCAGTTCTTC.

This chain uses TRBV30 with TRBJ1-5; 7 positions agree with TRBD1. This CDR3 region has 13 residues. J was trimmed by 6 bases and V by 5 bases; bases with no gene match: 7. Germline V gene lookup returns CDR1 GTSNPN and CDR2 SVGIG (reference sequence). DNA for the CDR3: TGTGCCTGGGACCGACAGGGCGGTCAGCCCCAGCATTTT. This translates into CAWDRQGGQPQHF.

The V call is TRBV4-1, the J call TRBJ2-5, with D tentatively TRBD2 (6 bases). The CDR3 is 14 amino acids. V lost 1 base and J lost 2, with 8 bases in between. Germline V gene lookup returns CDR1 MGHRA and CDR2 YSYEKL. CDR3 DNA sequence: TGCGCCAGCAGCCAAGGGACTAAACAAGAGACCCAGTACTTC. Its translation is CASSQGTKQETQYF.

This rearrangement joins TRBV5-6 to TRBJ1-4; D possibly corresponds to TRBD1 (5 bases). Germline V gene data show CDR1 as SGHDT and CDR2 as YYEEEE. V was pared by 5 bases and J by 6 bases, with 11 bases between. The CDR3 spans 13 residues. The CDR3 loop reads CASRSGIDEKLFF. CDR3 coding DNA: TGTGCCAGCAGATCAGGGATCGATGAAAAACTGTTTTTT.

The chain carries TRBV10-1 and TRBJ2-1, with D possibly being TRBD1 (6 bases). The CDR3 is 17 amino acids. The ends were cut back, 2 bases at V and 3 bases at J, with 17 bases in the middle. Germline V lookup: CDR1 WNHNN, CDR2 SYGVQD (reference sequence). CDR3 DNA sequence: TGCGCCAGCAGTGAGGCAGGAAACAGGGAAAACTACAATGAGCAGTTCTTC. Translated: CASSEAGNRENYNEQFF.

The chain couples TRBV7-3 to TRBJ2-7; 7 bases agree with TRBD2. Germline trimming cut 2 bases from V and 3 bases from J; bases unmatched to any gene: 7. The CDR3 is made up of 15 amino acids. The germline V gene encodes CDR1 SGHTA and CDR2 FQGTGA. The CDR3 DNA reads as TGTGCCAGCAGCTTAGTAGCGGGCGAGAACTACGAGCAGTACTTC. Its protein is CASSLVAGENYEQYF. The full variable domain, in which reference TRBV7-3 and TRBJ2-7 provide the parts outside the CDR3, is GAGVSQTPSNKVTEKGKYVELRCDPISGHTALYWYRQSLGQGPEFLIYFQGTGAADDSGLPNDRFFAVRPEGSVSTLKIQRTERGDSAVYLCASSLVAGENYEQYFGPGTRLTVT.

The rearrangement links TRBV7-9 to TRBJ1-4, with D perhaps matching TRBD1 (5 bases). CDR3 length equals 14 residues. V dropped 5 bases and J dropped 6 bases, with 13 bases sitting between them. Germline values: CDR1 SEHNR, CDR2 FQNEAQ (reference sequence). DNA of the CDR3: TGTGCCAGCAGCCGCTACGGGGGGGATGAAAAACTGTTTTTT. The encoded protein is CASSRYGGDEKLFF.

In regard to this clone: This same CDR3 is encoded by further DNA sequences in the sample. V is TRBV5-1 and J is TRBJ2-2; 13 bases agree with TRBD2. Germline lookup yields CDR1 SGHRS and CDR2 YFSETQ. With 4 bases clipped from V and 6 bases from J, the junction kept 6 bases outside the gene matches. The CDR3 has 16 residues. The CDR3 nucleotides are TGCGCCAGCAGCCCCCGGACTAGCGGGAGCTCCGGGGAGCTGTTTTTT. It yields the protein CASSPRTSGSSGELFF. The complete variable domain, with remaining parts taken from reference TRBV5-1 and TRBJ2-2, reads KAGVTQTPRYLIKTRGQQVTLSCSPISGHRSVSWYQQTPGQGLQFLFEYFSETQRNKGNFPGRFSGRQFSNSRSEMNVSTLELGDSALYLCASSPRTSGSSGELFFGEGSRLTVL.

The CDR3 DNA reads as TGTGCCACCAGCAAAGGGACCTATGGCTACACCTTC. It specifies CATSKGTYGYTF. This chain connects TRBV15 to TRBJ1-2; D is possibly TRBD1 (5 bases). The CDR3 runs to 12 residues. Trimming took off 4 bases at V and 4 bases at J, with 7 bases between the two ends. CDR1 and CDR2 from the germline V gene are LNHNV and YYDKDF (reference sequence).

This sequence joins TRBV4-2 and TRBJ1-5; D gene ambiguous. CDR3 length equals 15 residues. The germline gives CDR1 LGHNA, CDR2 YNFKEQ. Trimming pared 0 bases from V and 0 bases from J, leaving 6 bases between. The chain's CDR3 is CASSQDVYSNQPQHF. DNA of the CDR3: TGTGCCAGCAGCCAAGATGTGTATAGCAATCAGCCCCAGCATTTT.

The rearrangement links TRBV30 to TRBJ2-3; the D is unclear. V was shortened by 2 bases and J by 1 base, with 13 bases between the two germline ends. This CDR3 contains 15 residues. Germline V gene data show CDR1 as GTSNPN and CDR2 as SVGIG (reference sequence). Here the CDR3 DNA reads TGTGCCTGGAGTACAACCAGGATCGGCACAGATACGCAGTATTTT. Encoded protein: CAWSTTRIGTDTQYF.

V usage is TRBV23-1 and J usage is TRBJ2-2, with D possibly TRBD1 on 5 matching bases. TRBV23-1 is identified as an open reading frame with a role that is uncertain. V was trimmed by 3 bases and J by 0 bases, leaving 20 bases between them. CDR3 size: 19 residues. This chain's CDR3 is CASSHPWGLKSANTGELFF. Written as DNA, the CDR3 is TGCGCCAGCAGTCACCCGTGGGGCCTAAAGTCCGCGAACACCGGGGAGCTGTTTTTT.

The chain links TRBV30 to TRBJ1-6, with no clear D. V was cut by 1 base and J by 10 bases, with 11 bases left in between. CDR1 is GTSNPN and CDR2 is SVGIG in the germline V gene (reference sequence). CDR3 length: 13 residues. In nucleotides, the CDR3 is TGTGCCTGGAGTGGCCGGGCCCGATCACCCCTCCACTTT. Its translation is CAWSGRARSPLHF.

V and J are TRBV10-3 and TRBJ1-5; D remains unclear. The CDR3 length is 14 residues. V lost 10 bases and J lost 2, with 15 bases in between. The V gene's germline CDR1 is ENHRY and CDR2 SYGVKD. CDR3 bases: TGTGCCACATGGTCGGGTGCGGGCAATCAGCCCCAGCATTTT. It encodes CATWSGAGNQPQHF.

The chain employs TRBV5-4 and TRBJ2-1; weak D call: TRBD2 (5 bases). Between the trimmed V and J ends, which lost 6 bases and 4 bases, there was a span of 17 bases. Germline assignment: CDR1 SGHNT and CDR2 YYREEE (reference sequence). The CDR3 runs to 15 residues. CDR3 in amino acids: CASNEGAETYNEQFF. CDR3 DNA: TGTGCCAGCAACGAGGGAGCGGAAACGTACAATGAGCAGTTCTTC.

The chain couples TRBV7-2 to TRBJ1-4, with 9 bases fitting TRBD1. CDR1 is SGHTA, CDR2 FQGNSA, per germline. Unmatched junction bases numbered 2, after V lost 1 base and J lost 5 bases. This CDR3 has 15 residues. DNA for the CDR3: TGTGCCAGCAGCTTAGGACAGGGGGTAAATGAAAAACTGTTTTTT. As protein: CASSLGQGVNEKLFF.

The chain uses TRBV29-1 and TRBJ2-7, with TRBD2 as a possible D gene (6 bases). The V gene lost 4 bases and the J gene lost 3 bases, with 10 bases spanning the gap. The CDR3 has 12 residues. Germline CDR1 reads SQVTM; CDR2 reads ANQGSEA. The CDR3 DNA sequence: TGCAGCGTTGCGCGGGGTAGCTACGAGCAGTACTTC. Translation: CSVARGSYEQYF.

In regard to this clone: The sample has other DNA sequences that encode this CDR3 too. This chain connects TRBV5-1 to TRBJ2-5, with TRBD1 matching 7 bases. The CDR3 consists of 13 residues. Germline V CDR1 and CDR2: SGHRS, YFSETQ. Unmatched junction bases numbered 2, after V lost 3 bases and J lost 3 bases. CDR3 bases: TGCGCCAGCAGCTCGGGACAGAAAGAGACCCAGTACTTC. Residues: CASSSGQKETQYF.

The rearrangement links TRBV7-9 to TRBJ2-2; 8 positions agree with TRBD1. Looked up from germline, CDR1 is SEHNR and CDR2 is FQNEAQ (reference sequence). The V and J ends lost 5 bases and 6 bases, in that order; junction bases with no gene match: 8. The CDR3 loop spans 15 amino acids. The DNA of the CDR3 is TGTGCCAGCAGCAGCAGGGGGCCAGGGGCCGGGGAGCTGTTTTTT. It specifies CASSSRGPGAGELFF.